This T cell receptor (beta chain) was retrieved from a study of T cells after yellow fever vaccination. The length of the CDR3 is 14 residues. V was trimmed by 0 bases and J by 4 bases, leaving 7 bases between them. The germline V gene encodes CDR1 SGHTA and CDR2 FQGTGA. As for this clonotype: Its antigen is currently unknown.

Study results and limitations: Most primary-vaccination clones recurred post-booster (approximately 95% CD4, over 70% CD8). Clonotype sharing between CD4 and CD8 compartments was small. Within FACS-sorted repertoires, abundant clonotypes contaminating from the bulk population could be present.

In TCRdb, the 5' RACE reads were re-called with MiXCR into one record per CDR3 protein. The sample contains approximately 150,000 distinct CDR3 sequences, around 9.3% of which appear only once. The chain links TRBV7-3 to TRBJ2-1; weak D call: TRBD2 (5 bases). The sequenced sample was CD8+ T cells sorted from PBMCs, obtained 45 days after the yellow fever booster vaccination. The TCR was taken from a man in his late teens or twenties who received the YFV17D yellow fever vaccine. The CDR3 reads CASSLTSGYNEQFF. CDR3 sequence (DNA): TGTGCCAGCAGCTTAACATCGGGATACAATGAGCAGTTCTTC.